Shown below are 9 T cell receptor beta chains from a single sample sequenced in a study of T cells in Graves' hyperthyroidism and ophthalmopathy. Amplification of TCR beta CDR3 regions was performed using RNA transcripts as template. The primer set for the first-round RT-PCR of the TCR CDR3 was HTBI. TCRdb reanalysed the multiplex PCR reads using MiXCR and keeps one entry per CDR3 protein. The sample consists of 450,000 to 700,000 distinct CDR3 sequences, around 42% of them appearing once. Sequencing was done on a sample of peripheral blood or thyroid tissue (not recorded which). These receptor sequences come from a woman in her late teens or twenties with Graves' hyperthyroidism.

The gene calls are TRBV6-4 and TRBJ2-5; no clear D. This CDR3 is built from 13 residues. From germline, CDR1 is MRHNA and CDR2 SNTAGT. V lost 5 bases and J lost 2, with 9 bases in between. The CDR3 region has the DNA TGTGCCAGCAGTTTATTTACACAAGAGACCCAGTACTTC. Protein: CASSLFTQETQYF.

This clonotype showed up many times. The chain links TRBV6-1 to TRBJ1-6; D is uncertain. The germline V and J ends were trimmed by 6 bases and 8 bases, with 20 bases remaining between them. Looked up from germline, CDR1 is MNHNS and CDR2 is SASEGT. The CDR3 runs to 16 residues. CDR3 DNA: TGTGCCAGCAGGCGCCCCCGGACCGTCTCCGATTCACCCCTCCACTTT. This translates into CASRRPRTVSDSPLHF.

This clonotype was found many times. The gene calls are TRBV4-1 and TRBJ2-5; D is perhaps TRBD2 (6 bases). V lost 1 base to trimming and J lost 5 bases, with 17 bases between them. The CDR3 loop spans 16 amino acids. CDR1 and CDR2 (germline): MGHRA, YSYEKL. The CDR3 protein is CASSQAVTGDGETQYF. As DNA, the CDR3 is TGCGCCAGCAGCCAAGCGGTGACGGGAGACGGTGAGACCCAGTACTTC.

V usage is TRBV4-3 and J usage is TRBJ2-2; no definite D call. V shed 1 base and J shed 5 bases, with 5 bases lying between them. CDR3 length: 13 residues. The germline CDR1 and CDR2 sequences are LGHNA and YSLEER. CDR3 sequence: CASSQVRTGELFF. The CDR3 nucleotides are TGCGCCAGCAGCCAAGTAAGAACCGGGGAGCTGTTTTTT.

This chain uses TRBV20-1 with TRBJ1-5, with D hard to call. V dropped 6 bases and J dropped 14 bases, with 17 bases sitting between them. The CDR3 sequence is 11 residues long. Looked up from germline, CDR1 is DFQATT and CDR2 is SNEGSKA (reference sequence). CDR3 protein: CSANKASREHF. The CDR3 DNA is TGCAGTGCAAACAAGGCCTCCCGGGAGCATTTT.

This clonotype showed up many times. The chain recombines TRBV11-1 with TRBJ1-6, with 10 positions matching TRBD1. The germline V gene encodes CDR1 SGHAT and CDR2 FQDESV (reference sequence). V lost 5 bases, J lost 8 bases, and 3 bases stayed unmatched. The CDR3 spans 14 residues. CDR3 DNA: TGTGCCAGCAGCGGACAGGGGGTTGATTCACCCCTCCACTTT. Its translation: CASSGQGVDSPLHF.

This clonotype was observed a few times. V and J are TRBV7-9 and TRBJ1-4; 7 bases are a match to TRBD1. Germline lookup yields CDR1 SEHNR and CDR2 FQNEAQ (reference sequence). CDR3 size: 17 residues. With V trimmed by 3 bases and J by 0 bases, 7 bases remained unmatched. The CDR3 sequence: CASSFPRQGPTNEKLFF. The DNA for the CDR3 is TGTGCCAGCAGCTTCCCTCGACAGGGACCAACTAATGAAAAACTGTTTTTT. Using reference TRBV7-9 and TRBJ1-4 for the parts outside the CDR3, the full variable domain is DTGVSQNPRHKITKRGQNVTFRCDPISEHNRLYWYRQTLGQGPEFLTYFQNEAQLEKSRLLSDRFSAERPKGSFSTLEIQRTEQGDSAMYLCASSFPRQGPTNEKLFFGSGTQLSVL.

This clonotype was counted at least ten times. The V call is TRBV5-1, the J call TRBJ1-4; unclear D gene. This CDR3 is built from 15 residues. The germline V and J ends were trimmed by 0 bases and 0 bases, with 6 bases remaining between them. Germline assignment: CDR1 SGHRS and CDR2 YFSETQ. CDR3 loop: CASSLVPATNEKLFF. The CDR3 DNA reads TGCGCCAGCAGCTTGGTCCCAGCAACTAATGAAAAACTGTTTTTT.

This clonotype was seen at least ten times. The chain carries TRBV6-1 and TRBJ2-7; D possibly corresponds to TRBD1 (6 bases). Germline values: CDR1 MNHNS, CDR2 SASEGT. Trimming pared 6 bases from V and 1 base from J, leaving 13 bases between. CDR3 length: 14 amino acids. CDR3 nucleotides: TGTGCCAGCAGGGTAGACAGGCTTTCCTACGAGCAGTACTTC. Translation: CASRVDRLSYEQYF.